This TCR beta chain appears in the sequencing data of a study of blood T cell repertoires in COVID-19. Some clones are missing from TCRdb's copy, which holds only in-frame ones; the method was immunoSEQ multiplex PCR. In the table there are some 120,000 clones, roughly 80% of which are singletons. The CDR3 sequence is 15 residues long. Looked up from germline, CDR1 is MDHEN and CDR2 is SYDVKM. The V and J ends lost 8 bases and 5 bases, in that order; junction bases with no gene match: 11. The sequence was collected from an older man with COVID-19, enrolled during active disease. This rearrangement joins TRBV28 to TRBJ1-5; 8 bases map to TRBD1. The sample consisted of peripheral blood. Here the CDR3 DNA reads TGTGCCAGCGCGCGGGACAGGAGCTTATATCAGCCCCAGCATTTT. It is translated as CASARDRSLYQPQHF.